The sequence of this T cell receptor beta chain was determined in a study of persistence of HIV-infected CD4 T cells. Cells were stimulated with overlapping HIV-1 Gag 15-mer peptides. Memory cells lacking CD40L and CD69 with high CD45RO were sorted. The germline CDR1 and CDR2 sequences are LGHNT and FRNRAP. The germline V and J ends were trimmed by 4 bases and 11 bases, with 12 bases remaining between them. The CDR3 runs 12 residues. In the case of this clone: The target antigen is unknown.

The immunoSEQ assay was version 4, run in survey mode. Data came from immunoSEQ multiplex PCR; TCRdb stores just in-frame clones and leaves some out. Of around 60,000 clones listed, roughly 77% are singletons. The sequencing used CD4+ T cells sorted from PBMCs after 18-hour stimulation, collected from a patient who received antiretroviral therapy. V is TRBV12-5 and J is TRBJ1-5, with no clear D. The TCR sequence derives from an adult man with HIV who was CMV-seropositive. The CDR3 sequence is CASGSAGRTQHF. CDR3 sequence (DNA): TGTGCTAGTGGTTCCGCCGGACGGACCCAGCATTTT.